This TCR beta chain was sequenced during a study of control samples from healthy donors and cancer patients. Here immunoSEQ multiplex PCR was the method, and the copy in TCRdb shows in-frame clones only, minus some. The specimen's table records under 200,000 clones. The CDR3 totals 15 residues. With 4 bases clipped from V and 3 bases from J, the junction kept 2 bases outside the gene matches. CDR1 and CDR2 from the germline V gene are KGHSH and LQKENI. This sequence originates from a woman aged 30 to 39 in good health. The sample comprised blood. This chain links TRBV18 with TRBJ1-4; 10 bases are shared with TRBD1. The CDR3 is CASSQGQGANEKLFF. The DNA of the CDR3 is TGTGCCAGCTCACAAGGACAGGGGGCTAATGAAAAACTGTTTTTT.